The next 14 T cell receptor beta chains were all read from a single sample in a study of cytomegalovirus exposure and HLA in healthy donors. A multiplex PCR was run with 60 Vbeta primers and 13 Jbeta primers. TCRdb's copy holds only in-frame clones and misses some; the assay was immunoSEQ multiplex PCR. The sample yields about 130,000 clones, approximately 80% seen once. The sample consisted of PBMCs. The receptors stem from a man aged 50-59 years in good health and CMV-seronegative.

CDR3 in DNA: TGTGCCGGAACCCCTAGCGGGGGATACACCGGGGAGCTGTTTTTT. Amino acid sequence: CAGTPSGGYTGELFF. This chain links TRBV18 with TRBJ2-2; 10 nucleotides match TRBD2. The V gene end was trimmed by 11 bases and the J gene end by 3 bases; junction bases not matched to a gene: 9. The CDR3 is 15 amino acids. Germline V CDR1 and CDR2: KGHSH, LQKENI.

The V gene is TRBV5-1, the J gene TRBJ2-7, with D perhaps matching TRBD2 (6 bases). The CDR3 length is 15 residues. V was pared by 0 bases and J by 0 bases, with 10 bases between. Germline CDR1 reads SGHRS; CDR2 reads YFSETQ. CDR3 nucleotide sequence: TGCGCCAGCAGCTTGGGGGGCGGGATCTCCTACGAGCAGTACTTC. Its protein is CASSLGGGISYEQYF.

The V call is TRBV11-3, the J call TRBJ2-2; a possible D gene is TRBD2 (5 bases). Trimming stripped 5 bases from V and 0 bases from J, with 10 bases between. Germline CDR1 and CDR2: SGHNT and YENEEA. The CDR3 spans 15 residues. The CDR3 region is CASSPAATNTGELFF. The DNA of the CDR3 is TGTGCCAGCAGCCCAGCGGCTACGAACACCGGGGAGCTGTTTTTT.

The chain employs TRBV2 and TRBJ1-6; 8 nucleotides align to TRBD1. V was pared by 7 bases and J by 7 bases, with 9 bases of the junction left unmatched. Per germline, CDR1 SNHLY and CDR2 FYNNEI. The CDR3 extends over 15 amino acids. The CDR3 coding sequence is TGTGCCAGCACCTGGACAGGGTCAGCAAATTCACCCCTCCACTTT. Translation gives CASTWTGSANSPLHF. The variable domain in full, with the rest retrieved from reference TRBV2 and TRBJ1-6, is EPEVTQTPSHQVTQMGQEVILRCVPISNHLYFYWYRQILGQKVEFLVSFYNNEISEKSEIFDDQFSVERPDGSNFTLKIRSTKLEDSAMYFCASTWTGSANSPLHFGNGTRLTVT.

Only one count was recorded for this clone. The gene calls are TRBV6-4 and TRBJ1-1, with 9 positions matching TRBD1. There are 14 residues in the CDR3. The V and J ends lost 6 bases and 5 bases, in that order; junction bases with no gene match: 7. Germline CDR1 is MRHNA and CDR2 is SNTAGT. CDR3 sequence (DNA): TGTGCCAGCAGCCCGGGACAGGGATTGACTGAAGCTTTCTTT. Translation: CASSPGQGLTEAFF.

This chain links TRBV7-2 with TRBJ2-7, with 7 bases identical to TRBD1. The ends lost 5 bases at V and 0 bases at J; junction bases unmatched: 7. Germline V gene lookup returns CDR1 SGHTA and CDR2 FQGNSA. CDR3 size: 15 residues. CDR3 sequence reads: CASSRGQSLSYEQYF. The CDR3, as DNA: TGTGCCAGCAGCAGGGGACAGAGCCTCTCCTACGAGCAGTACTTC.

The gene calls are TRBV4-1 and TRBJ2-7, with 7 positions matching TRBD2. Per germline, CDR1 MGHRA and CDR2 YSYEKL. The CDR3 covers 16 residues. The ends lost 2 bases at V and 0 bases at J; junction bases unmatched: 7. The CDR3 loop is CASSQTSGTPSYEQYF. CDR3 DNA: TGCGCCAGCAGCCAAACGAGCGGGACCCCCTCCTACGAGCAGTACTTC.

V is TRBV10-3 and J is TRBJ2-7, with 14 positions matching TRBD2. Trimming took 4 bases from V and 2 from J; bases not matched to a gene: 4. Germline CDR1 is ENHRY and CDR2 is SYGVKD. This CDR3 is built from 16 residues. The CDR3 DNA reads TGTGCCATCAGTGGGGGACTAGCGGGAGATCCCTACGAGCAGTACTTC. Its protein is CAISGGLAGDPYEQYF.

This clone has a single count. This chain connects TRBV6-6 to TRBJ2-1; 7 positions agree with TRBD2. V lost 6 bases to trimming and J lost 0 bases; unmatched junction nucleotides: 5. Germline V gene sequence: CDR1 MNHNY, CDR2 SVGAGI (reference sequence). This CDR3 has 15 amino acids. CDR3 sequence: CASRPGGSSYNEQFF. In DNA form, the CDR3 reads TGTGCCAGCAGACCCGGGGGGAGCTCCTACAATGAGCAGTTCTTC.

This clone was detected a few times. V gene TRBV5-4 combines with J gene TRBJ2-7; 7 bases are shared with TRBD2. The CDR3 length is 14 residues. Germline CDR1 reads SGHNT; CDR2 reads YYREEE (reference sequence). After removal of 2 bases from V and 7 bases from J, the junction contained 9 bases not matched to a gene. The CDR3 reads CASSLGGRAGEQYF. In DNA, the CDR3 is TGTGCCAGCAGCTTAGGAGGGAGGGCCGGGGAGCAGTACTTC.

In this sample, this clone turned up a few times. The rearrangement joins TRBV7-9 to TRBJ2-3; the D gene is possibly TRBD2 (6 bases). The CDR3 has 12 amino acids. Deletions cut 8 bases from V and 8 bases from J, with 14 bases between. The germline gives CDR1 SEHNR, CDR2 FQNEAQ (reference sequence). The CDR3 coding sequence is TGTGCCAGCGGGGGGAGAAGCGTTACGCAGTATTTT. It yields the protein CASGGRSVTQYF.

Comments on this clone: A junction boundary mismatches the germline segment, possibly from a read error. V usage is TRBV7-7 and J usage is TRBJ2-1; 14 bases are shared with TRBD2. CDR3 size: 19 residues. The germline V gene encodes CDR1 SSHAT and CDR2 FNYEAQ (reference sequence). CDR3 coding DNA: TGTGCTAGCAGCCTTGGGACTAGCGGGAGCCCTCCCCCCTACAATGAGCAGTTCTTC. This translates into CASSLGTSGSPPPYNEQFF.

The V gene is TRBV6-6, the J gene TRBJ2-5; D might be TRBD1 (5 bases). The CDR3 consists of 14 residues. Looked up from germline, CDR1 is MNHNY and CDR2 is SVGAGI (reference sequence). V gave up 2 bases and J gave up 2 bases, with 9 bases separating them. CDR3 nucleotide sequence: TGTGCCAGCAGTTACAGGGGAAGGCAAGAGACCCAGTACTTC. Translation: CASSYRGRQETQYF.

The CDR3 region is CASSRDRSYEQYF. The CDR3, as DNA: TGTGCCAGCTCACGTGACAGGAGCTACGAGCAGTACTTC. The J gene is TRBJ2-7, the V gene TRBV18, with a weak D call TRBD1 (6 bases). This CDR3 is 13 amino acids long. Germline V lookup: CDR1 KGHSH, CDR2 LQKENI. The germline V and J ends were trimmed by 4 bases and 3 bases, with 10 bases remaining between them.